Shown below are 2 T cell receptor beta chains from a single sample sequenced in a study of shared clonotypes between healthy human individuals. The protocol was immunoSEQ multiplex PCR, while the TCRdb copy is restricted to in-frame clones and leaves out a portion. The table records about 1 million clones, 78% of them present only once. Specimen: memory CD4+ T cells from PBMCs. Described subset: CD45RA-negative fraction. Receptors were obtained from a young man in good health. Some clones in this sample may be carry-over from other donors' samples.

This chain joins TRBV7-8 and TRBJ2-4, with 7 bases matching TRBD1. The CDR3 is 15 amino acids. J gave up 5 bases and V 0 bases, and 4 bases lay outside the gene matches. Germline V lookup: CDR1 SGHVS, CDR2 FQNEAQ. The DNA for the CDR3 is TGTGCCAGCAGCTTAGCGTTCGGACAGGAAAACATTCAGTACTTC. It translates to CASSLAFGQENIQYF. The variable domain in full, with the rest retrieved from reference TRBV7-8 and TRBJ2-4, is GAGVSQSPRYKVAKRGQDVALRCDPISGHVSLFWYQQALGQGPEFLTYFQNEAQLDKSGLPSDRFFAERPEGSVSTLKIQRTQQEDSAVYLCASSLAFGQENIQYFGAGTRLSVL.

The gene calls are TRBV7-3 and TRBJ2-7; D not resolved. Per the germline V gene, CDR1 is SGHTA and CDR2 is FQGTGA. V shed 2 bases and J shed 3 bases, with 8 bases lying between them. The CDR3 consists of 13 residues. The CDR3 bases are TGTGCCAGCAGCTTAGCGGCGAGCTACGAGCAGTACTTC. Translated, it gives CASSLAASYEQYF.